This entry lists 10 T cell receptor beta chains sequenced from one sample in a study of blood T cell repertoires in COVID-19 (dated by TCRdb to 2019 to 2021). To prepare the library, the immunoSEQ multiplex PCR assay was applied. Drawn from immuneACCESS, this table holds only the in-frame rearrangements with V and J called that TCRdb kept. Clones are partly lost; checked studies trace under half to an unresolved V gene and leave the rest unexplained. The sample records 50,000 to 65,000 clones, 81% of which are singletons. Around 5.3% of the sample rests with the top ten. The material sequenced was peripheral blood. These receptors were collected from an older woman with acute or convalescent COVID-19.

This sequence joins TRBV29-1 and TRBJ2-7, with D maybe TRBD2 (5 bases). CDR3 length: 12 amino acids. The germline V gene has CDR1 SQVTM and CDR2 ANQGSEA. The V and J ends lost 5 bases and 4 bases respectively, with 12 bases between them. The CDR3 nucleotides are TGCAGCGTTTCTCGGGATGGGTACGAGCAGTACTTC. Amino acids: CSVSRDGYEQYF.

The chain is built from TRBV5-6 and TRBJ2-3; the D gene is possibly TRBD2 (5 bases). The CDR3 has 16 amino acids. From germline, CDR1 is SGHDT and CDR2 YYEEEE. The V gene lost 0 bases and the J gene lost 1 base, with 12 bases spanning the gap. CDR3 loop: CASSLGELVGTDTQYF. Here the CDR3 DNA reads TGTGCCAGCAGCTTGGGGGAGTTGGTGGGCACAGATACGCAGTATTTT.

The DNA of the CDR3 is TGTGCCACCAGCAGAGCAGGGGAAGGTAATCAGCCCCAGCATTTT. The encoded protein is CATSRAGEGNQPQHF. This rearrangement joins TRBV15 to TRBJ1-5; possibly TRBD1 for D (6 bases). This CDR3 contains 15 residues. The germline V gene encodes CDR1 LNHNV and CDR2 YYDKDF (reference sequence). Trimming took off 1 base at V and 4 bases at J, with 11 bases between the two ends.

This chain joins TRBV4-1 and TRBJ2-1, with TRBD2 as a possible D gene (6 bases). V was clipped by 0 bases and J by 3 bases, with 27 bases between them. CDR3 length: 21 residues. CDR1 is MGHRA and CDR2 is YSYEKL in the germline V gene. The CDR3: CASSQDSLTNTGEAYYNEQFF. DNA for the CDR3: TGCGCCAGCAGCCAAGATTCACTTACCAACACCGGGGAGGCCTACTACAATGAGCAGTTCTTC.

The rearrangement joins TRBV4-1 to TRBJ2-5; 7 bases match TRBD1. The CDR3 covers 16 residues. Germline V lookup: CDR1 MGHRA, CDR2 YSYEKL. The junction had 10 bases not matched to a gene; V was cut back by 1 base and J by 5 bases. This CDR3 reads CASSQGANRGTETQYF. The CDR3 nucleotides read TGCGCCAGCAGCCAAGGGGCTAACAGGGGCACCGAGACCCAGTACTTC.

This chain links TRBV6-2 or TRBV6-3 with TRBJ1-5, with 8 nucleotides matching TRBD1. Looked up from germline, CDR1 is MNHEY and CDR2 is SVGEGT. The CDR3 totals 16 residues. The V segment lost 6 bases and the J segment 5 bases; nucleotides outside the gene matches: 12. In DNA form, the CDR3 reads TGTGCCAGCAGCCTTCCCAGGACAGGGAGCCATCAGCCCCAGCATTTT. The encoded protein is CASSLPRTGSHQPQHF.

V and J are TRBV6-5 and TRBJ1-1; D ambiguous. Germline-derived CDR1 and CDR2 are MNHEY and SVGAGI. The V gene lost 2 bases and the J gene lost 4 bases, with 8 bases spanning the gap. This CDR3 comprises 13 residues. The CDR3 reads CASSYVGATEAFF. The CDR3 DNA is TGTGCCAGCAGTTACGTCGGAGCCACTGAAGCTTTCTTT.

This clone was seen a handful of times. This chain joins TRBV6-4 and TRBJ2-1; 9 bases agree with TRBD2. Per the germline V gene, CDR1 is MRHNA and CDR2 is SNTAGT. The CDR3 length is 16 residues. With V trimmed by 5 bases and J by 1 base, 6 bases remained unmatched. The CDR3, as DNA: TGTGCCAGCAGTAGGACTAGCGAAGGATCCTACAATGAGCAGTTCTTC. As protein: CASSRTSEGSYNEQFF.

The chain is built from TRBV11-2 and TRBJ1-1, with unresolved D. Germline CDR1 SGHAT, CDR2 FQNNGV. V was cut by 1 base and J by 1 base, with 7 bases left in between. The CDR3 loop spans 14 amino acids. The CDR3 DNA follows: TGTGCCAGCAGCTTAGGCCCCGGGAACACTGAAGCTTTCTTT. Protein product: CASSLGPGNTEAFF.

This rearrangement joins TRBV7-2 to TRBJ1-5, with a tentative D call TRBD1 (6 bases). CDR3 length: 14 residues. The V gene lost 1 base and the J gene lost 9 bases, with 13 bases spanning the gap. Germline V gene sequence: CDR1 SGHTA, CDR2 FQGNSA. The CDR3 DNA sequence: TGTGCCAGCAGCTTAGATAGGACAGAGCGGCCCCAGCATTTT. It codes for CASSLDRTERPQHF. Supplemented by reference TRBV7-2 and TRBJ1-5, the full variable domain reads GAGVSQSPSNKVTEKGKDVELRCDPISGHTALYWYRQSLGQGLEFLIYFQGNSAPDKSGLPSDRFSAERTGGSVSTLTIQRTQQEDSAVYLCASSLDRTERPQHFGDGTRLSIL.